The text below deals with one T cell receptor (beta chain). This entry is derived from a study of cytomegalovirus exposure and HLA in healthy donors. PCR used 60 Vbeta primers and 13 Jbeta primers. Assay used: immunoSEQ multiplex PCR; TCRdb lists only in-frame clones, some missing. The sample has approximately 140,000 clones, 70% to 85% seen once; the top ten hold around 2%. Germline values: CDR1 SGHNT, CDR2 YYREEE (reference sequence). V lost 5 bases and J lost 6, with 23 bases in between. The CDR3 runs to 16 residues. Healthy individuals who donated bone marrow served as the donors. V is TRBV5-4 and J is TRBJ1-2; D might be TRBD1 (5 bases). The sequencing sample was made of PBMCs. The origin of this receptor is a woman aged 40 to 50 in good health and CMV-seronegative. This CDR3 reads CASRNGGGGSNHGYTF. The CDR3 DNA reads TGTGCCAGCAGGAATGGCGGGGGAGGGTCCAACCATGGCTACACCTTC. The whole variable domain, remainder taken from reference TRBV5-4 and TRBJ1-2, is ETGVTQSPTHLIKTRGQQVTLRCSSQSGHNTVSWYQQALGQGPQFIFQYYREEENGRGNFPPRFSGLQFPNYSSELNVNALELDDSALYLCASRNGGGGSNHGYTFGSGTRLTVV.